This TCR beta chain is from a study of T cells in narcolepsy. Study in general: Enrolled donors included narcolepsy type 1 or type 2 patients and healthy controls. Study-wide results and caveats: Comparing one patient's CSF and blood CD4+ clonotypes highlighted HCRT- and TRIB2-specific autoreactive clonotypes. Autoreactive clonotypes reportedly recurred in blood of same and different patients, not controls.

This clone was seen only once. Its target is unknown. CDR1 is SGDLS, CDR2 YYNGEE, per germline. The CDR3 has 15 residues. The trim removed 4 bases at V and 6 bases at J, leaving 7 bases unmatched. The protocol was immunoSEQ multiplex PCR, while the TCRdb copy is restricted to in-frame clones and leaves out a portion. Of around 30,000 clones in the sample, roughly 78% are singletons; the top ten hold less than 1.5%. V usage is TRBV9 and J usage is TRBJ1-4; TRBD1 matches 9 bases. This clonotype was obtained from a human donor with narcolepsy. The sequenced sample was CD45RA- memory CD4+ T cells from PBMCs. The CDR3 protein is CASSPGGQGYEKLFF. CDR3 coding DNA: TGTGCCAGCAGCCCTGGGGGACAGGGCTATGAAAAACTGTTTTTT. The full variable domain, with the rest looked up from reference TRBV9 and TRBJ1-4, is DSGVTQTPKHLITATGQRVTLRCSPRSGDLSVYWYQQSLDQGLQFLIQYYNGEERAKGNILERFSAQQFPDLHSELNLSSLELGDSALYFCASSPGGQGYEKLFFGSGTQLSVL.